Below, 8 T cell receptor beta chains from the same sample are listed, as sequenced in a study of T cells expressing NK-cell markers. For each CDR3 protein, TCRdb gives one entry from its re-call of the 5' RACE reads, without DNA. This sample's clone table lists some 390,000 distinct CDR3 sequences. Sequenced: blood T cells: a sorted CD56 or NKG2C T cell subset, CD4+ or CD8+ T cells, or bulk PBMC T cells (not recorded which). The receptors originated from a woman between 50 and 59 years old in good health.

CDR3 residues: CSARRLVLTYEQYF. This sequence joins TRBV20-1 and TRBJ2-7; TCRdb outputs TRBD2, but without DNA this stays unchecked. Per the germline V gene, CDR1 is DFQATT and CDR2 is SNEGSKA (reference sequence). This CDR3 has 14 amino acids.

The chain carries TRBV4-1 and TRBJ1-2; as DNA is missing, the TRBD1 call by TCRdb cannot be tested. The CDR3 has 13 residues. CDR1 and CDR2 (germline): MGHRA, YSYEKL. CDR3 amino acids: CASSQFAQNGYTF.

The chain joins TRBV6-2 or TRBV6-3 to TRBJ2-7. Per germline, CDR1 MNHEY and CDR2 SVGEGT. This CDR3 comprises 14 residues. The CDR3 here is CASSLVGRAYEQYF.

This sequence joins TRBV12-3 or TRBV12-4 and TRBJ1-4; checking the TCRdb D call of TRBD1 is not possible without DNA. CDR3 length equals 17 residues. The CDR3: CASSFGDTQGIGEKLFF.

V usage is TRBV6-5 and J usage is TRBJ1-2; TCRdb designates TRBD1, a call that cannot be tested without DNA. Germline V gene lookup returns CDR1 MNHEY and CDR2 SVGAGI. The CDR3 contains 12 residues. The CDR3 reads CASRGTGTPVTF.

The V gene is TRBV7-9, the J gene TRBJ1-2; the D call of TRBD1 rests on TCRdb alone, since no DNA is present to check it. Germline V gives CDR1 SEHNR, CDR2 FQNEAQ (reference sequence). The CDR3 contains 15 residues. The CDR3 is CASNPPGQSRGGYTF.

This chain links TRBV11-2 with TRBJ1-3; TCRdb picks TRBD1, but there is no DNA to check that call. Germline CDR1 SGHAT, CDR2 FQNNGV. The CDR3 length is 15 residues. Here the CDR3 reads CASSSGTPSGNTIYF.

This chain connects TRBV15 to TRBJ1-5. The germline V gene encodes CDR1 LNHNV and CDR2 YYDKDF (reference sequence). This CDR3 is 15 amino acids long. This CDR3 is CATSGLTGANQPQHF.